These 28 T cell receptor beta chains share one sample of origin, sequenced in a study of blood T cell repertoires in COVID-19. Method: immunoSEQ multiplex PCR; TCRdb's copy keeps in-frame clones and lacks some. The repertoire holds fewer than 250,000 clones, with almost 85% as singletons. Source material: peripheral blood. The receptors come from a woman in her 40s with acute or convalescent COVID-19.

The chain has TRBV21-1 and TRBJ2-1; no check of the table's D call, TRBD2, against the DNA was made. TRBV21-1 is labeled a pseudogene. The CDR3 length is 15 residues. The CDR3 loop reads CASSYGGPSYNEQFF. The DNA for the CDR3 is TGTGCCAGCAGCTACGGGGGGCCCTCCTACAATGAGCAGTTCTTC.

The chain recombines TRBV3-1 (or the pseudogene TRBV3-2) with TRBJ2-7, with 7 positions matching TRBD2. This CDR3 is built from 17 residues. Germline values: CDR1 LGHDT, CDR2 YNNKEL (reference sequence). The junction had 11 bases not matched to a gene; V was cut back by 0 bases and J by 3 bases. The CDR3 sequence is CASSQDTGSGLLYEQYF. CDR3 sequence (DNA): TGTGCCAGCAGCCAAGATACTGGTAGCGGGTTGCTCTACGAGCAGTACTTC.

For this clone: A junction end diverges from the germline sequence, so it may reflect a read error. This sequence joins TRBV12-3 or TRBV12-4 and TRBJ2-5; possible D gene TRBD2, 6 bases. The CDR3 length is 11 residues. The CDR3 is CASSSGETQHF. CDR3 DNA: TGTGCCAGCAGTTCGGGGGAGACCCAGCACTTC.

This clone was seen only once. V is TRBV7-3 and J is TRBJ1-1; TRBD1 is a possible D gene (5 bases). The CDR3 has 15 residues. With 2 bases removed from V and 4 bases from J, the gap between germline ends came to 14 bases. The V gene's germline CDR1 is SGHTA and CDR2 FQGTGA. CDR3 nucleotide sequence: TGTGCCAGCAGCTTATCGGCGGGGGGAAGCACTGAAGCTTTCTTT. Its protein is CASSLSAGGSTEAFF.

This clone showed up just once. The chain joins TRBV7-6 to TRBJ2-3; possibly TRBD2 for D (6 bases). The CDR3 runs 16 residues. In germline, CDR1 is SGHVS, CDR2 FNYEAQ. V lost 1 base, J lost 2 bases, and 13 bases lay in between. Here the CDR3 DNA reads TGTGCCAGCAGCTTAGAATGGGCGGGGTCCACAGATACGCAGTATTTT. Translation: CASSLEWAGSTDTQYF.

This clone was observed many times. CDR3 DNA sequence: TGCGCCAGCAGCCAAACCCAGGGGTTTGAGGGCTACACCTTC. Translating gives CASSQTQGFEGYTF. This chain uses TRBV5-1 with TRBJ1-2; the D gene is possibly TRBD1 (6 bases). The CDR3 length is 14 residues. Trimming shortened V by 4 bases and J by 8 bases, and 18 bases separated the two germline ends. Per the germline V gene, CDR1 is SGHRS and CDR2 is YFSETQ.

The chain joins TRBV6-6 to TRBJ2-1; D is ambiguous. CDR1 and CDR2 from the germline V gene are MNHNY and SVGAGI (reference sequence). This CDR3 has 14 amino acids. V lost 4 bases, J lost 6 bases, and 13 bases lay in between. CDR3 coding DNA: TGTGCCAGCAGTTCCCCAATGGAGCGCAATGAGCAGTTCTTC. Its protein is CASSSPMERNEQFF.

This CDR3 reads CASTDRQGRTTEAFF. CDR3 DNA: TGTGCCAGCACCGACCGACAGGGGAGGACCACTGAAGCTTTCTTT. V gene TRBV6-1 combines with J gene TRBJ1-1; 8 positions match TRBD1. Germline loops: CDR1 MNHNS, CDR2 SASEGT. J gave up 4 bases and V 7 bases, and 11 bases lay outside the gene matches. This CDR3 has 15 residues.

The count of this clone is one. V and J are TRBV5-1 and TRBJ2-3; tentative D call: TRBD2 (7 bases). The CDR3 loop spans 13 amino acids. Germline CDR1 SGHRS, CDR2 YFSETQ. The V end lost 5 bases, the J end lost 9 bases, and 16 bases lay between the germline ends. The chain's CDR3 is CASSPRGAGTQYF. As DNA, the CDR3 is TGCGCCAGCAGTCCTCGGGGGGCGGGGACGCAGTATTTT.

This chain connects TRBV20-1 to TRBJ1-2; D remains ambiguous. Trimming took off 5 bases at V and 3 bases at J, with 7 bases between the two ends. The length of the CDR3 is 11 residues. In germline, CDR1 is DFQATT, CDR2 SNEGSKA (reference sequence). CDR3 sequence: CSAFTYYGYTF. In DNA, the CDR3 is TGCAGTGCTTTCACATACTATGGCTACACCTTC.

This chain links TRBV6-2 or TRBV6-3 with TRBJ2-7; 8 bases agree with TRBD1. Trimming cost V 0 bases and J 4 bases; bases outside gene matches: 11. CDR1 and CDR2 (germline): MNHEY, SVGEGT. The CDR3 spans 17 residues. CDR3 residues: CASSYSNRGQDRYEQYF. For the CDR3, the DNA is TGTGCCAGCAGTTACTCGAATCGGGGACAGGATAGGTACGAGCAGTACTTC.

The rearrangement uses TRBV5-8 and TRBJ1-4, with 10 bases identical to TRBD1. Germline CDR1 and CDR2: SGHTS and YDEGEE. CDR3 size: 15 residues. V lost 2 bases to trimming and J lost 7 bases; unmatched junction nucleotides: 5. CDR3 sequence reads: CASSLPGQGSEKLFF. For the CDR3, the DNA is TGTGCCAGCAGCTTACCGGGACAGGGGAGTGAAAAACTGTTTTTT.

In this sample, this clone turned up a few times. V gene TRBV5-1 combines with J gene TRBJ1-1, with D uncertain. Germline V gene data show CDR1 as SGHRS and CDR2 as YFSETQ. The CDR3 covers 14 residues. Trimming stripped 0 bases from V and 4 bases from J, with 10 bases between. The DNA for the CDR3 is TGCGCCAGCAGCTTGGGACAACGGGGCACTGAAGCTTTCTTT. Amino acid sequence: CASSLGQRGTEAFF.

The chain is built from TRBV11-2 and TRBJ1-1; D is perhaps TRBD1 (6 bases). Germline V lookup: CDR1 SGHAT, CDR2 FQNNGV. Between the trimmed V and J ends, which lost 2 bases and 10 bases, there was a span of 17 bases. The CDR3 length is 14 residues. The CDR3 DNA reads as TGTGCCAGCAGCTTAATTGGACCCGCCAGGGGAGCTTTCTTT. Residues: CASSLIGPARGAFF.

In this sample, this clone turned up a few times. Additional DNA sequences in this sample encode the identical CDR3. J is TRBJ2-3 and V is TRBV5-6, with 11 bases lining up with TRBD2. V shed 1 base, J shed 6 bases, and the junction held 7 bases outside the gene matches. CDR3 length equals 16 residues. Germline V gene lookup returns CDR1 SGHDT and CDR2 YYEEEE. The CDR3 reads CASSLIAGGPGDTQYF. The CDR3 coding sequence is TGTGCCAGCAGCTTGATAGCGGGGGGGCCCGGGGATACGCAGTATTTT.

The V and J genes are TRBV6-5 and TRBJ1-2, with D perhaps TRBD1 (5 bases). The CDR3 extends over 12 amino acids. Per the germline V gene, CDR1 is MNHEY and CDR2 is SVGAGI. V lost 6 bases and J lost 7, with 12 bases in between. CDR3 DNA: TGTGCCAGCAGGGAGGAGGGGTTTGGCTACACCTTC. Residues: CASREEGFGYTF.

The chain recombines TRBV6-2 or TRBV6-3 with TRBJ2-2; 7 bases agree with TRBD1. Germline loops: CDR1 MNHEY, CDR2 SVGEGT. Trimming removed 6 bases from V and 0 bases from J; junction bases left unmatched: 7. The CDR3 extends over 16 amino acids. This chain's CDR3 is CASSPGQATNTGELFF. In DNA, the CDR3 is TGTGCCAGCAGCCCCGGACAGGCGACGAACACCGGGGAGCTGTTTTTT.

This clone is a singleton in its sample. This rearrangement joins TRBV7-2 to TRBJ1-2; TRBD1 is a possible D gene (6 bases). From germline, CDR1 is SGHTA and CDR2 FQGNSA. This CDR3 comprises 13 residues. With 5 bases removed from V and 5 bases from J, the gap between germline ends came to 12 bases. For the CDR3, the DNA is TGTGCCAGCAGCAATCTAGGGGGTTATGGCTACACCTTC. Translated: CASSNLGGYGYTF.

The V call is TRBV5-4, the J call TRBJ1-3; D not resolved. CDR3 size: 13 residues. V was cut by 8 bases and J by 0 bases, with 9 bases left in between. Per germline, CDR1 SGHNT and CDR2 YYREEE (reference sequence). The CDR3 here is CARMAYSGNTIYF. CDR3 DNA: TGTGCCAGAATGGCTTACTCTGGAAACACCATATATTTT. The full variable domain, with the rest looked up from reference TRBV5-4 and TRBJ1-3, is ETGVTQSPTHLIKTRGQQVTLRCSSQSGHNTVSWYQQALGQGPQFIFQYYREEENGRGNFPPRFSGLQFPNYSSELNVNALELDDSALYLCARMAYSGNTIYFGEGSWLTVV.

The chain has TRBV4-1 and TRBJ2-3; perhaps TRBD2 as D (5 bases). The CDR3 contains 15 residues. Between the trimmed V and J ends, which lost 0 bases and 3 bases, there was a span of 10 bases. CDR1 and CDR2 from the germline V gene are MGHRA and YSYEKL. The CDR3 bases are TGCGCCAGCAGCCAAGAACCGGGAAAGACAGATACGCAGTATTTT. It yields the protein CASSQEPGKTDTQYF.

This clone has only a few counts. The chain has TRBV6-5 and TRBJ2-7, with 7 bases identical to TRBD1. Losses at the gene ends were 5 bases for V and 4 bases for J; bases not matched to a gene: 5. CDR3 size: 13 residues. Germline lookup yields CDR1 MNHEY and CDR2 SVGAGI. The chain's CDR3 is CASSQQGVYEQYF. CDR3 sequence (DNA): TGTGCCAGCAGTCAGCAGGGGGTTTACGAGCAGTACTTC.

The chain is built from TRBV21-1 and TRBJ2-2; TRBD1 was called by the table and not checked on the DNA. TRBV21-1 is termed a pseudogene. CDR3 length: 19 amino acids. The CDR3 protein is CASSAGTGGGVGLSGELFF. The CDR3 DNA sequence: TGTGCCAGCAGCGCCGGGACAGGGGGCGGGGTGGGCTTATCTGGGGAGCTGTTTTTT.

This clone occurred a few times. The genes are TRBV7-2 and TRBJ2-1; 7 nucleotides match TRBD1. Germline V gives CDR1 SGHTA, CDR2 FQGNSA. The CDR3 runs to 15 residues. J lost 6 bases, V lost 5 bases, and 10 bases had no gene match. The chain's CDR3 is CASSLLLTGANEQFF. The CDR3 nucleotides read TGTGCCAGCAGCCTCCTGCTTACAGGGGCCAATGAGCAGTTCTTC.

The chain employs TRBV30 and TRBJ2-3; 11 bases are shared with TRBD2. V lost 2 bases and J lost 0; bases outside the gene matches: 13. This CDR3 has 19 amino acids. From germline, CDR1 is GTSNPN and CDR2 SVGIG (reference sequence). DNA of the CDR3: TGTGCCTGGAGTCTCCCCCCGCCGGGACTAGCGGAGAGCACAGATACGCAGTATTTT. This gives the protein CAWSLPPPGLAESTDTQYF. The full variable domain, rest sourced from reference TRBV30 and TRBJ2-3, is SQTIHQWPATLVQPVGSPLSLECTVEGTSNPNLYWYRQAAGRGLQLLFYSVGIGQISSEVPQNLSASRPQDRQFILSSKKLLLSDSGFYLCAWSLPPPGLAESTDTQYFGPGTRLTVL.

The rearrangement joins TRBV24-1 to TRBJ2-3; D unclear. The CDR3 runs 11 residues. V was cut by 5 bases and J by 12 bases, with 11 bases left in between. Germline CDR1 reads KGHDR; CDR2 reads SFDVKD. The CDR3 sequence: CATSAWQEQYF. The CDR3, as DNA: TGTGCCACCAGTGCCTGGCAGGAACAGTATTTT.

The chain uses TRBV6-2 or TRBV6-3 and TRBJ1-5; D possibly corresponds to TRBD1 (5 bases). Deletions cut 4 bases from V and 7 bases from J, with 20 bases between. Germline CDR1 MNHEY, CDR2 SVGEGT. This CDR3 comprises 16 residues. CDR3 sequence reads: CASSLLLGLAKQPQHF. CDR3 DNA sequence: TGTGCCAGCAGTTTACTATTGGGGCTTGCTAAACAGCCCCAGCATTTT.

This clone was detected once. The chain couples TRBV27 to TRBJ2-1, with TRBD1 as a possible D gene (6 bases). This CDR3 contains 15 residues. The V gene lost 6 bases and the J gene lost 0 bases, with 12 bases spanning the gap. In germline, CDR1 is MNHEY, CDR2 SMNVEV (reference sequence). This CDR3 reads CASRDDRSSYNEQFF. The CDR3 DNA reads TGTGCCAGCAGGGATGACAGGAGCTCCTACAATGAGCAGTTCTTC.

This clone was picked up a small number of times. V usage is TRBV12-5 and J usage is TRBJ1-2; tentative D call: TRBD1 (5 bases). The CDR3 totals 17 residues. Germline loops: CDR1 LGHNT, CDR2 FRNRAP. Trimming left V 0 bases short and J 0 bases short, with 14 bases between. The CDR3 nucleotides read TGTGCTAGTGGTTTGGTACAGGTACTACCTACTAACTATGGCTACACCTTC. It encodes CASGLVQVLPTNYGYTF. Together with reference TRBV12-5 and TRBJ1-2, the CDR3 gives the full variable domain: DARVTQTPRHKVTEMGQEVTMRCQPILGHNTVFWYRQTMMQGLELLAYFRNRAPLDDSGMPKDRFSAEMPDATLATLKIQPSEPRDSAVYFCASGLVQVLPTNYGYTFGSGTRLTVV.